This TCR beta chain is from a study of liver allograft versus peripheral blood T cells. Across the study: T cell receptor repertoires in transplanted livers were compared with those in recipients' peripheral blood.

TCRdb passed the reads through MiXCR, listing each CDR3 protein once. Altogether over 10,000 distinct CDR3 sequences are present, 15% to 20% being singletons, with the ten largest covering around 13%. Germline CDR1 and CDR2: SEHNR and FQNEAQ (reference sequence). The V gene lost 3 bases and the J gene lost 0 bases, with 15 bases spanning the gap. The CDR3 spans 18 residues. This clonotype has just a few counts. The chain couples TRBV7-9 to TRBJ1-6; the D is unclear. This sequence originates from a human patient who had a liver transplant. Some T cells may trace back to the graft donor. The CDR3 spells CASSFSPSGYSYNSPLHF. The DNA for the CDR3 is TGTGCCAGCAGCTTCTCCCCATCCGGATACTCCTATAATTCACCCCTCCACTTT.